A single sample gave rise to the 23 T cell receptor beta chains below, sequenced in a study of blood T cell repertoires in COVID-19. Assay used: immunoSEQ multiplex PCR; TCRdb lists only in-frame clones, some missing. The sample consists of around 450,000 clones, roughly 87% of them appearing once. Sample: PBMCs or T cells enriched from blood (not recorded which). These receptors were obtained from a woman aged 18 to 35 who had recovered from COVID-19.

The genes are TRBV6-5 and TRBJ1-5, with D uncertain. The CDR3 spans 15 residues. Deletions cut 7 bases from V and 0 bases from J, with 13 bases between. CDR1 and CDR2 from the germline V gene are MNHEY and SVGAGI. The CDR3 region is CASTLTPYSNQPQHF. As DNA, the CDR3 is TGTGCCAGCACCCTGACACCTTATAGCAATCAGCCCCAGCATTTT.

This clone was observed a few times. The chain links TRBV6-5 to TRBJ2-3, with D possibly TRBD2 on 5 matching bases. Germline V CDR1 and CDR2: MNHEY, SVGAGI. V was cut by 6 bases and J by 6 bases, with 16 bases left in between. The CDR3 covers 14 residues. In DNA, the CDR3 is TGTGCCAGCAGCTCTTCACTAGGATTGGATACGCAGTATTTT. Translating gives CASSSSLGLDTQYF.

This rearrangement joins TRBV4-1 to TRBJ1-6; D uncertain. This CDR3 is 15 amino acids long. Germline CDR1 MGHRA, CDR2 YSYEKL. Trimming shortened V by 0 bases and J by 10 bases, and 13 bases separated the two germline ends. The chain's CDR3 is CASSQDLFLPSPLHF. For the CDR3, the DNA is TGCGCCAGCAGCCAAGATCTATTTCTTCCCTCACCCCTCCACTTT.

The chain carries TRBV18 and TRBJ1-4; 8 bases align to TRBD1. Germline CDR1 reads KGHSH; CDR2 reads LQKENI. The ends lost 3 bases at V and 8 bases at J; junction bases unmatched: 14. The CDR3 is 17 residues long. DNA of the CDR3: TGTGCCAGCTCACCGGAGAAAGGTACAGGGGGAGACGAAAAACTGTTTTTT. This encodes CASSPEKGTGGDEKLFF.

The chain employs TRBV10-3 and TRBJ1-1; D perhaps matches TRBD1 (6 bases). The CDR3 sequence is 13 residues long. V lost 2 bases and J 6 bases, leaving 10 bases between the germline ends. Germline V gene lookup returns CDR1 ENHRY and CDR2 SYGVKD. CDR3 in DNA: TGTGCCATCAGTGAGATTAAGGGGGCTGAAGCTTTCTTT. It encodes CAISEIKGAEAFF.

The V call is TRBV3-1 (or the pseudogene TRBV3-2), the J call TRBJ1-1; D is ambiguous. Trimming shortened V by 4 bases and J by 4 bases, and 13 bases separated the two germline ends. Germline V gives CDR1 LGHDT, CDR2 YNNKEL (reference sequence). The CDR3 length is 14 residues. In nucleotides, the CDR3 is TGTGCCAGCAGCCTGACTAGGGAGGGCACTGAAGCTTTCTTT. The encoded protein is CASSLTREGTEAFF.

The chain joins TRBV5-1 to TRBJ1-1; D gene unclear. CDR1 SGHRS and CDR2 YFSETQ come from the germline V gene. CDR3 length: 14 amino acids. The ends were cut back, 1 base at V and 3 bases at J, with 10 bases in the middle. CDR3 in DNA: TGCGCCAGCAGCTTGCTGAGCAGCGACACTGAAGCTTTCTTT. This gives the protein CASSLLSSDTEAFF. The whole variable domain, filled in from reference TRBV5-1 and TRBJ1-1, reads KAGVTQTPRYLIKTRGQQVTLSCSPISGHRSVSWYQQTPGQGLQFLFEYFSETQRNKGNFPGRFSGRQFSNSRSEMNVSTLELGDSALYLCASSLLSSDTEAFFGQGTRLTVV.

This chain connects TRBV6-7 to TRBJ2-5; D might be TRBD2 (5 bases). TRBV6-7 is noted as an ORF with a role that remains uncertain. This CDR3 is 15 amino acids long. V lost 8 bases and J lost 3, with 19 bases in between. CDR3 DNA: TGTGCCAGCGGGGAGCTGCTTCGTCTAAAAGAGACCCAGTACTTC. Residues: CASGELLRLKETQYF.

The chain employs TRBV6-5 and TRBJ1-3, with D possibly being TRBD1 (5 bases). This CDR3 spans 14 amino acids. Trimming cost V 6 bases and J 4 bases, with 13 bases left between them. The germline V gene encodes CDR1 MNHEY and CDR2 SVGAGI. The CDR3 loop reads CASRPQGIGNTIYF. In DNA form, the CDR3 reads TGTGCCAGCAGGCCCCAGGGAATAGGAAACACCATATATTTT.

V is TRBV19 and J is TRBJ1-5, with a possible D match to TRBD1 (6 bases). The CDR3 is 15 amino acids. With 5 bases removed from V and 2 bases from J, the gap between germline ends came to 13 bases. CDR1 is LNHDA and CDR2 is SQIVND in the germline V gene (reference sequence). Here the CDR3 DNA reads TGTGCCAGTAGTTCTACAGGGAATGGCAATCAGCCCCAGCATTTT. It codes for CASSSTGNGNQPQHF. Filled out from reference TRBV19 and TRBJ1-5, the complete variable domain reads DGGITQSPKYLFRKEGQNVTLSCEQNLNHDAMYWYRQDPGQGLRLIYYSQIVNDFQKGDIAEGYSVSREKKESFPLTVTSAQKNPTAFYLCASSSTGNGNQPQHFGDGTRLSIL.

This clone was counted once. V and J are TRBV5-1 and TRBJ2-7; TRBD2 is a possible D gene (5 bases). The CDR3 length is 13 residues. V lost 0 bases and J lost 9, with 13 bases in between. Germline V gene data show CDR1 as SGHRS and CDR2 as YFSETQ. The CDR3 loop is CASSLAGLSGQYF. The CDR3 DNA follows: TGCGCCAGCAGCTTGGCAGGCTTGAGCGGGCAGTACTTC.

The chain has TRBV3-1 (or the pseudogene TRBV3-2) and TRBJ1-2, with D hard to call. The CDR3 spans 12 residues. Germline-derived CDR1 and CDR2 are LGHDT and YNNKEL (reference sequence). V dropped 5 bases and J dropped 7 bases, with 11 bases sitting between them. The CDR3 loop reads CASSVDQAGYTF. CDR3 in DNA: TGTGCCAGCAGCGTCGATCAGGCTGGCTACACCTTC.

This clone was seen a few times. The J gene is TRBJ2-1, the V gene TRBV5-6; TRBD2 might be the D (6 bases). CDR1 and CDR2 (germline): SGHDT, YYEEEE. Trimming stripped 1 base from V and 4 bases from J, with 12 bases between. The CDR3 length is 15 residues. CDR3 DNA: TGTGCCAGCAGCTTGTGGGGGACTCTTTACAATGAGCAGTTCTTC. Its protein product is CASSLWGTLYNEQFF.

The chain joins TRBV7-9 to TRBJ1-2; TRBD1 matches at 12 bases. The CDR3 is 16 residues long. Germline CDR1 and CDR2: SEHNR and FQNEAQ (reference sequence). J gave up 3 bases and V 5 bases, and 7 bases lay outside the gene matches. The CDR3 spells CASSPGQGALDYGYTF. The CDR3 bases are TGTGCCAGCAGCCCGGGACAGGGGGCGCTGGACTATGGCTACACCTTC.

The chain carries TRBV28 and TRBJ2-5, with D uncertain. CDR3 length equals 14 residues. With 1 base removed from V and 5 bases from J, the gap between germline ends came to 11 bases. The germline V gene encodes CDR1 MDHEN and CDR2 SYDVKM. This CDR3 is CASSLSLPSETQYF. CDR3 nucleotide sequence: TGTGCCAGCAGTTTATCACTACCCTCCGAGACCCAGTACTTC.

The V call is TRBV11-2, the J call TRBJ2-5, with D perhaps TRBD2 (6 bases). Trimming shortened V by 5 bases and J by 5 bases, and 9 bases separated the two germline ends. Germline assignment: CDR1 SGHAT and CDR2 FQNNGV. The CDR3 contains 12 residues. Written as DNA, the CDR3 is TGTGCCAGCAGCCAGAGCGGGGAGACCCAGTACTTC. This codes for CASSQSGETQYF.

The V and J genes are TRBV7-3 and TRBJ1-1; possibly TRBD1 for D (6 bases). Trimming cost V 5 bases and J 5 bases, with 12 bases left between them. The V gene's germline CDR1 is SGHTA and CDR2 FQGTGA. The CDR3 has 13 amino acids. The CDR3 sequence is CASSPRGETEAFF. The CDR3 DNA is TGTGCCAGCAGCCCCAGGGGAGAAACTGAAGCTTTCTTT. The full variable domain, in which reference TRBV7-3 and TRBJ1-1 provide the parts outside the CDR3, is GAGVSQTPSNKVTEKGKYVELRCDPISGHTALYWYRQSLGQGPEFLIYFQGTGAADDSGLPNDRFFAVRPEGSVSTLKIQRTERGDSAVYLCASSPRGETEAFFGQGTRLTVV.

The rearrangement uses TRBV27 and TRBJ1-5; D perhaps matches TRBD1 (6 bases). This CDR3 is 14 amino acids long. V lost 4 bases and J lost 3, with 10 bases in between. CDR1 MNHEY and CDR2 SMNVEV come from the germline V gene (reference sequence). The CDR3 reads CASSWGGPNQPQHF. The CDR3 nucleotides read TGTGCCAGCAGTTGGGGGGGCCCCAATCAGCCCCAGCATTTT.

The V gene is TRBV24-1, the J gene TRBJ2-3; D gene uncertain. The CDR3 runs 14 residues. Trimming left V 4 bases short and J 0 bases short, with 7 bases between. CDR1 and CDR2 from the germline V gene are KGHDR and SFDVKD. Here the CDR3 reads CATSEGRSTDTQYF. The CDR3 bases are TGTGCCACCAGTGAGGGCAGGAGCACAGATACGCAGTATTTT.

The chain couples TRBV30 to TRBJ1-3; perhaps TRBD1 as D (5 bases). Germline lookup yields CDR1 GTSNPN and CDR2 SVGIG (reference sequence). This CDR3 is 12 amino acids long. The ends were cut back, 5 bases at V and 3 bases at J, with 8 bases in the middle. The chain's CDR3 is CAWQGSGNTIYF. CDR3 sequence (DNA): TGTGCCTGGCAGGGAAGTGGAAACACCATATATTTT.

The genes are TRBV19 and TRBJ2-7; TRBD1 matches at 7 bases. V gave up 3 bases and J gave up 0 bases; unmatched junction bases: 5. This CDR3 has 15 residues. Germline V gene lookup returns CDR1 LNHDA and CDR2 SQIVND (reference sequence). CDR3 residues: CASSIGQASSYEQYF. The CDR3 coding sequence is TGTGCCAGTAGTATCGGACAGGCGAGCTCCTACGAGCAGTACTTC.

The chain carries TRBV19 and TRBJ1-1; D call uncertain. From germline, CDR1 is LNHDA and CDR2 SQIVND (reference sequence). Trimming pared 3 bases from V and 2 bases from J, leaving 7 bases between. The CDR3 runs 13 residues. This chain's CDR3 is CASSIQANTEAFF. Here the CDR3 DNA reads TGTGCCAGTAGTATCCAGGCCAACACTGAAGCTTTCTTT.

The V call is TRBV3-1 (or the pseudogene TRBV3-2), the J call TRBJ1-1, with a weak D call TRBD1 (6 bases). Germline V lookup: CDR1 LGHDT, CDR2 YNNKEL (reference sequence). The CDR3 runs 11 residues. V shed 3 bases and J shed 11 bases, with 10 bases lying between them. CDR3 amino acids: CASSQGARAFF. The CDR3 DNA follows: TGTGCCAGCAGCCAGGGGGCGCGTGCTTTCTTT.